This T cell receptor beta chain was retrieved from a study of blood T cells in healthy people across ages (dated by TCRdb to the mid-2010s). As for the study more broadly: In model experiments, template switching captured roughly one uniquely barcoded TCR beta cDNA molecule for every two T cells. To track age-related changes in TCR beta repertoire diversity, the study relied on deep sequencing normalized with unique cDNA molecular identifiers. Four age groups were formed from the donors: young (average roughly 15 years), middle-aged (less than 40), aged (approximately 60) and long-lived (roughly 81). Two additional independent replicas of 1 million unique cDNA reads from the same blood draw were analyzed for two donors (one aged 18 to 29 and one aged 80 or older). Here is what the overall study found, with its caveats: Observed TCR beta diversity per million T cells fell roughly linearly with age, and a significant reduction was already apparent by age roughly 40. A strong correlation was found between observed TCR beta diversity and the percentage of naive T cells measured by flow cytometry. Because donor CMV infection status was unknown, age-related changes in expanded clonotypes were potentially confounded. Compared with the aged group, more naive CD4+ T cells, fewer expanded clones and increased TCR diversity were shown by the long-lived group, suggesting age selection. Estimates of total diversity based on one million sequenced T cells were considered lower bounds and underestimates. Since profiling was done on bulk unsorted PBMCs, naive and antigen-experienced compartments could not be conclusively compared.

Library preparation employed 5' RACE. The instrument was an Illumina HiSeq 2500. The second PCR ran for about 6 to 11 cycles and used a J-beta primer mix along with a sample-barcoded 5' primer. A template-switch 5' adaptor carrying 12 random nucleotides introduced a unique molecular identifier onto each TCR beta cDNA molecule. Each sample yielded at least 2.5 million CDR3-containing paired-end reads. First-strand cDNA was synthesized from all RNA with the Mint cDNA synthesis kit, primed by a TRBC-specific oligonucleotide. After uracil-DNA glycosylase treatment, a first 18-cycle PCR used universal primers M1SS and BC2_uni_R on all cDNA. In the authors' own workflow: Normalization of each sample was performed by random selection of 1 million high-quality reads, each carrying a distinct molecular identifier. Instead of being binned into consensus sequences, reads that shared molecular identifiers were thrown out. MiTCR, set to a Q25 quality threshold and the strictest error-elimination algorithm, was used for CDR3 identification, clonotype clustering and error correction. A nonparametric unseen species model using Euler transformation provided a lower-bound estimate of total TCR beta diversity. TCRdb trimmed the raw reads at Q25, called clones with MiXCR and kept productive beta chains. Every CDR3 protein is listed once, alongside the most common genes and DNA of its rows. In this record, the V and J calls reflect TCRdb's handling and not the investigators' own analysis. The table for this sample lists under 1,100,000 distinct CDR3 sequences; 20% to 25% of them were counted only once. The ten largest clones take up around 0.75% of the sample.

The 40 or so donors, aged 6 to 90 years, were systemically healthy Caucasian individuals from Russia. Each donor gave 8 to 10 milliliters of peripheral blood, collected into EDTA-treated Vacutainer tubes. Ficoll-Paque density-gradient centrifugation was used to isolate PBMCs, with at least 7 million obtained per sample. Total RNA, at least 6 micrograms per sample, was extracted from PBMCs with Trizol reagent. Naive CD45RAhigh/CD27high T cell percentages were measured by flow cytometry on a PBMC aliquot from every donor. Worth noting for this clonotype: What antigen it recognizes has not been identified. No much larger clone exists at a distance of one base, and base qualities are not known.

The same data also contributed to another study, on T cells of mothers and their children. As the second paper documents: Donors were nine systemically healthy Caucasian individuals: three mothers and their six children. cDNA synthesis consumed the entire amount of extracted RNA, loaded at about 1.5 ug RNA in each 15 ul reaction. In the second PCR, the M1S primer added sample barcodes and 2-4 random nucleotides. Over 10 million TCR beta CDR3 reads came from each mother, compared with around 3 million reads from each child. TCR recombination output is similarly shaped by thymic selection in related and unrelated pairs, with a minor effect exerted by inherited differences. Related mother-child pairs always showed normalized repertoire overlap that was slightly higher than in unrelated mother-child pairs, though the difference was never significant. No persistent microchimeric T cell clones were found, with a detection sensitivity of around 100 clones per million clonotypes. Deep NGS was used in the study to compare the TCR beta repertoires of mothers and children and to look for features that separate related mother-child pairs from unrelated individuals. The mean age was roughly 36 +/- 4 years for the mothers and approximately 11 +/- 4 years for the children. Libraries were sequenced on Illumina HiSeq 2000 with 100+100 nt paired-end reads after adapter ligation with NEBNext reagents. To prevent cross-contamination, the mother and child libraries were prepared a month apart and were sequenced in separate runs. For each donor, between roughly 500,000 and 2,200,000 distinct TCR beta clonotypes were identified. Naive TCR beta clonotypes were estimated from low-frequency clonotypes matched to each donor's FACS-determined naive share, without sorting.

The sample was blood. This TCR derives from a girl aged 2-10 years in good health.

The CDR3 region: CATQSGYEETQYF. The DNA sequence is given as TGTGCCACCCAATCCGGATACGAAGAGACCCAGTACTTC. The chain employs TRBV24-1 and TRBJ2-5, with an unclear D gene assignment. The CDR3 contains 13 residues, cysteine and phenylalanine counted. This entry keeps only the CDR3 DNA: 39 bases, framed from base 1. Trimming takes 9 bases from V and 3 bases from J, and the germline ends sit 13 bases apart. CDR1 and CDR2 (KGHDR, SFDVKD) derive from the germline V gene.